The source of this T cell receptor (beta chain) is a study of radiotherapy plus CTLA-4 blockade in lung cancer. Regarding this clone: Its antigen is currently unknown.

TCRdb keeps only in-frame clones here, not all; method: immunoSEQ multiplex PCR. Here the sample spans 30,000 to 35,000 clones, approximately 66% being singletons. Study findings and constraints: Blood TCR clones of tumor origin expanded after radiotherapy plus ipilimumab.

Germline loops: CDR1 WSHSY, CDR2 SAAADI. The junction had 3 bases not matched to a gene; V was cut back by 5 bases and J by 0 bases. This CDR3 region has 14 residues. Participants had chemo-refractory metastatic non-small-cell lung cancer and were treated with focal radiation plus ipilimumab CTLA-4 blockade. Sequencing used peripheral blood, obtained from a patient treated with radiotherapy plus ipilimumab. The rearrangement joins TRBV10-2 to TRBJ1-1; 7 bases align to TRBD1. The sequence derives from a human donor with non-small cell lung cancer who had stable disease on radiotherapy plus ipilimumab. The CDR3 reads CASSYGQVNTEAFF. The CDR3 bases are TGCGCCAGCAGTTACGGACAGGTGAACACTGAAGCTTTCTTT.